Below, 19 T cell receptor beta chains from the same sample are listed, as sequenced in a study of T cell repertoires in cytomegalovirus infection. TCRdb recomputed calls from the reads with MiXCR, one row per CDR3 protein. The data show some 450,000 distinct CDR3 sequences, under 40% seen once. The sample comprised PBMCs. The receptor source for this set is a human donor in good health (CMV status not recorded). Some clones in this sample may be carry-over from other donors' samples.

This clonotype came up a few times. This sequence joins TRBV10-3 and TRBJ2-7; 13 nucleotides line up with TRBD2. The CDR3 covers 17 residues. Germline CDR1 and CDR2: ENHRY and SYGVKD. Trimming cost V 2 bases and J 0 bases; bases outside gene matches: 4. The chain's CDR3 is CAISEGTSGKSSYEQYF. DNA of the CDR3: TGTGCCATCAGTGAGGGGACTAGCGGGAAATCCTCCTACGAGCAGTACTTC.

V gene TRBV5-1 combines with J gene TRBJ2-2, with 7 nucleotides matching TRBD1. Trimming at V came to 4 bases and at J to 4 bases, leaving 4 bases not matched to a gene. The CDR3 has 14 amino acids. Germline CDR1 and CDR2: SGHRS and YFSETQ. As DNA, the CDR3 is TGCGCCAGCAGCCCAGGGACAGTCACCGGGGAGCTGTTTTTT. This encodes CASSPGTVTGELFF.

Points on this clonotype: Just one base apart from a much larger clone, this may be a read error. The gene calls are TRBV7-2 and TRBJ2-7; 9 nucleotides align to TRBD1. With V trimmed by 2 bases and J by 3 bases, 5 bases remained unmatched. From germline, CDR1 is SGHTA and CDR2 FQGNSA. The CDR3 sequence is 15 residues long. The CDR3 DNA is TGTGCCAGCAGCTTAAGGGACAGGGCGGTCTACGAGCAGTACTTC. Translated, it gives CASSLRDRAVYEQYF. The complete variable domain, with remaining parts taken from reference TRBV7-2 and TRBJ2-7, reads GAGVSQSPSNKVTEKGKDVELRCDPISGHTALYWYRQSLGQGLEFLIYFQGNSAPDKSGLPSDRFSAERTGGSVSTLTIQRTQQEDSAVYLCASSLRDRAVYEQYFGPGTRLTVT.

The chain joins TRBV7-6 to TRBJ2-2; D may be TRBD1 (6 bases). Trimming removed 0 bases at V and 6 bases at J, with 8 bases between. The CDR3 spans 14 residues. The germline gives CDR1 SGHVS, CDR2 FNYEAQ. The CDR3 bases are TGTGCCAGCAGCTTAGCCGAGGGGGCCGGGGAGCTGTTTTTT. Amino acid sequence: CASSLAEGAGELFF.

This clonotype came up many times. The rearrangement uses TRBV20-1 and TRBJ2-3; D may be TRBD1 (5 bases). Germline V gene data show CDR1 as DFQATT and CDR2 as SNEGSKA (reference sequence). V dropped 1 base and J dropped 3 bases, with 17 bases sitting between them. This CDR3 has 16 amino acids. CDR3 sequence: CSARVKTVKGTDTQYF. The CDR3, as DNA: TGCAGTGCTAGAGTGAAGACAGTGAAGGGTACAGATACGCAGTATTTT.

This clonotype was recorded only once. V gene TRBV3-1 combines with J gene TRBJ2-7; D not certain. The CDR3 consists of 14 residues. V was pared by 0 bases and J by 4 bases, with 10 bases between. The germline CDR1 and CDR2 sequences are LGHDT and YNNKEL (reference sequence). The chain's CDR3 is CASSQDTWVYEQYF. The DNA for the CDR3 is TGTGCCAGCAGCCAAGATACTTGGGTATACGAGCAGTACTTC.

This clonotype was counted ten times or more. The V and J genes are TRBV12-3 or TRBV12-4 and TRBJ2-2, with 9 nucleotides matching TRBD2. V lost 6 bases and J lost 4; bases outside the gene matches: 12. CDR3 length equals 17 residues. The DNA of the CDR3 is TGTGCCAGCAGCCTGGGTGCGGGGGGGCCTGGCACCGGGGAGCTGTTTTTT. This codes for CASSLGAGGPGTGELFF.

This clonotype was found many times. The J gene is TRBJ1-1, the V gene TRBV19; no clear D. The CDR3 is 13 amino acids. CDR1 is LNHDA, CDR2 SQIVND, per germline (reference sequence). Trimming took 5 bases from V and 3 from J, leaving 10 bases between them. CDR3 residues: CASSGDLDTEAFF. The CDR3 nucleotides are TGTGCCAGTAGTGGGGATTTGGACACTGAAGCTTTCTTT. Drawing the rest from reference TRBV19 and TRBJ1-1, the complete variable domain is DGGITQSPKYLFRKEGQNVTLSCEQNLNHDAMYWYRQDPGQGLRLIYYSQIVNDFQKGDIAEGYSVSREKKESFPLTVTSAQKNPTAFYLCASSGDLDTEAFFGQGTRLTVV.

This clonotype ranks as medium-sized (0.01 to 0.1%). V is TRBV6-2 or TRBV6-3 and J is TRBJ1-2, with a weak D call TRBD1 (5 bases). The CDR3 runs 14 residues. Deletions cut 0 bases from V and 6 bases from J, with 11 bases between. Germline CDR1 MNHEY, CDR2 SVGEGT. CDR3: CASSYSIGTDGYTF. In DNA form, the CDR3 reads TGTGCCAGCAGTTACTCGATAGGGACGGATGGCTACACCTTC.

This clonotype was found many times. This chain joins TRBV7-8 and TRBJ2-5; perhaps TRBD2 as D (6 bases). This CDR3 region has 14 residues. Germline V CDR1 and CDR2: SGHVS, FQNEAQ. V lost 3 bases to trimming and J lost 2 bases, with 10 bases between them. CDR3 bases: TGTGCCAGCAGCTTGCGGGGCCAACAAGAGACCCAGTACTTC. It codes for CASSLRGQQETQYF.

This clonotype was picked up many times. The chain is built from TRBV11-3 and TRBJ1-2; maybe TRBD1 (5 bases). V shed 5 bases and J shed 7 bases, with 23 bases lying between them. Per germline, CDR1 SGHNT and CDR2 YENEEA. The CDR3 is 16 amino acids. The CDR3 nucleotides are TGTGCCAGCAGCCCCGTCTCGGACACCCTCGGCCGTGGCTACACCTTC. As protein: CASSPVSDTLGRGYTF.

The V gene is TRBV12-5, the J gene TRBJ2-5; D might be TRBD2 (5 bases). V lost 1 base and J 5 bases, leaving 8 bases between the germline ends. Per the germline V gene, CDR1 is LGHNT and CDR2 is FRNRAP. The CDR3 runs to 13 residues. The CDR3 nucleotides read TGTGCTAGTGGTTTGGGGACTCCGGAGACCCAGTACTTC. It specifies CASGLGTPETQYF.

The rearrangement joins TRBV4-3 to TRBJ2-1; D is uncertain. CDR3 length equals 17 residues. Germline lookup yields CDR1 LGHNA and CDR2 YSLEER. The V and J ends lost 0 bases and 0 bases respectively, with 12 bases between them. CDR3 in amino acids: CASSQDPAGSSYNEQFF. CDR3 sequence (DNA): TGCGCCAGCAGCCAAGATCCGGCCGGTAGCTCCTACAATGAGCAGTTCTTC.

The table lists this clonotype with a few counts. The J gene is TRBJ1-1, the V gene TRBV2; tentatively, D is TRBD1 (6 bases). There are 18 residues in the CDR3. Germline assignment: CDR1 SNHLY and CDR2 FYNNEI. The V end lost 6 bases, the J end lost 2 bases, and 25 bases lay between the germline ends. The CDR3 coding sequence is TGTGCCAGCAGCCACAGTCCTTTTGGGACAACAGGAAACACTGAAGCTTTCTTT. The encoded protein is CASSHSPFGTTGNTEAFF.

Turning to this clonotype: No conserved phenylalanine or tryptophan is present at the end of the CDR3, so a read error is the likely explanation. The chain employs TRBV12-3 or TRBV12-4 and TRBJ1-1, with TRBD1 identical over 8 bases. This CDR3 spans 13 amino acids. CDR3: CASKTGVNTEAFC. The CDR3 DNA reads as TGTGCCAGCAAGACAGGGGTGAACACGGAAGCTTTCTGT.

This sequence joins TRBV13 and TRBJ2-7; no definite D call. Trimming removed 1 base at V and 5 bases at J, with 6 bases between. The length of the CDR3 is 12 residues. CDR1 PRHDT and CDR2 FYEKMQ come from the germline V gene (reference sequence). CDR3 DNA: TGTGCCAGCAGCTTAGTCCCCCACGAGCAGTACTTC. Its protein product is CASSLVPHEQYF.

The chain has TRBV7-4 and TRBJ1-1; no clear D gene. V gave up 1 base and J gave up 6 bases, with 6 bases separating them. Germline V gene sequence: CDR1 SGHVT, CDR2 SQSDAQ. The CDR3 has 12 residues. The CDR3 coding sequence is TGTGCCAGCAGCTTAGTTTTGCCTGAAGCTTTCTTT. Its protein is CASSLVLPEAFF.

This clonotype was seen a few times. This CDR3 reads CASSPWGGSTNEKLFF. The CDR3 nucleotides are TGTGCCAGCAGCCCTTGGGGTGGGAGTACCAATGAAAAACTGTTTTTT. V and J are TRBV28 and TRBJ1-4; D not resolved. The germline V gene encodes CDR1 MDHEN and CDR2 SYDVKM. This CDR3 has 16 residues. With 6 bases removed from V and 5 bases from J, the gap between germline ends came to 19 bases.

This clonotype came up a few times. The chain carries TRBV6-8 and TRBJ2-5, with TRBD1 matching 9 bases. The CDR3 length is 22 residues. The ends lost 5 bases at V and 5 bases at J; junction bases unmatched: 30. The V gene's germline CDR1 is MNHGY and CDR2 SAAAGT. This CDR3 reads CASSGPNSGQGTSSPPLETQYF. Here the CDR3 DNA reads TGTGCCAGCAGTGGACCAAACTCGGGACAGGGCACCTCCAGCCCACCGTTGGAGACCCAGTACTTC.